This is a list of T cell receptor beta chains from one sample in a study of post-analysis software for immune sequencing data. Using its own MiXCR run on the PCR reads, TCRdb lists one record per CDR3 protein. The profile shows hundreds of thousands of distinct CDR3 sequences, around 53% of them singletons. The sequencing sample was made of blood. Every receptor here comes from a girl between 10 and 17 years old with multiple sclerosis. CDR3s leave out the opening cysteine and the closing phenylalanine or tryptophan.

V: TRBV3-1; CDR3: ASSHRNGQTQY
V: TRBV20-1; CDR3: SASGLAGNEQY
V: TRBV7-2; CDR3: ASSLEEGYSYGYT
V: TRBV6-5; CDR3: ASSYLGPYEQY
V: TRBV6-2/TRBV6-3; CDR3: ASSYPNRGVSTEAF
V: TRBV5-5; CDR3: ASEMAADYNSPLH
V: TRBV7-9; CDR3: ASSLDIQRTEAF
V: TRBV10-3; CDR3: AISESTGSLLREQF
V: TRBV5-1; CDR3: ASSLEGQGYNEQF
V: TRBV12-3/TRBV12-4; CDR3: ASRRRLGENTEAF
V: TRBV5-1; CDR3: ASSFFYAGTGGVDTWGYT
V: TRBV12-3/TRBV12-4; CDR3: ASSLNSDGQF
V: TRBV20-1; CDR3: SARNGQARSDEQF
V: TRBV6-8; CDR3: ASERGGSPYNEQF
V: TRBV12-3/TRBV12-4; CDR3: ASSPGTAYGYT
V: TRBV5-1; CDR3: ASSFTGQGGKAGTDTQY
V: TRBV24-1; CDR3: ATSAVGVNEQF
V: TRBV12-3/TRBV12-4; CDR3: ASSPRQGTNYGYT
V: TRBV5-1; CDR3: ASSPRGAGDGSEQY
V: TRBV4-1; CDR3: ASSQARGRADTQY
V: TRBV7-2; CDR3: ASSSGEVQY
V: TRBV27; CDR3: ASSLQGTNYGYT